These T cell receptor beta chains were read from a single sample in a study of shared clonotypes between healthy human individuals. Generated by immunoSEQ multiplex PCR, the TCRdb table keeps only in-frame clones and is missing some. In the table there are some 2 million clones, about 95% of which are singletons. The sample taken for sequencing was naive CD8+ T cells sorted from blood. The receptors stem from a man aged 18-30 years in good health. Each CDR3 is given with its conserved first and last residue. D genes are given only for firm matches. A row's size may be missing; if present it is once, few, many or a size class.

abundance: NA
j_gene: TRBJ2-5
d_gene: NA
len: 15
v_gene: TRBV9
CDR3aa: CASSVADWQQETQYF
CDR3nt: TGTGCCAGCAGCGTAGCCGATTGGCAGCAAGAGACCCAGTACTTC

abundance: NA
j_gene: TRBJ2-7
d_gene: NA
len: 14
v_gene: TRBV27
CDR3aa: CASSPSPKDYEQYF
CDR3nt: TGTGCCAGCAGTCCCTCGCCAAAGGACTACGAGCAGTACTTC

abundance: NA
j_gene: TRBJ2-1
d_gene: NA
len: 15
v_gene: TRBV27
CDR3aa: CASSLSTSAGNEQFF
CDR3nt: TGTGCCAGCAGTTTATCGACTTCGGCAGGGAATGAGCAGTTCTTC

abundance: NA
j_gene: TRBJ2-7
d_gene: NA
len: 14
v_gene: TRBV30
CDR3aa: CAWSVLHGAYEQYF
CDR3nt: TGTGCCTGGAGTGTACTTCATGGGGCCTACGAGCAGTACTTC

abundance: NA
j_gene: TRBJ1-1
d_gene: TRBD1
len: 16
v_gene: TRBV28
CDR3aa: CASSHMTGTMNTEAFF
CDR3nt: TGTGCCAGCAGTCACATGACAGGGACGATGAACACTGAAGCTTTCTTT

abundance: NA
j_gene: TRBJ2-3
d_gene: NA
len: 15
v_gene: TRBV5-1
CDR3aa: CASSLTRGITDTQYF
CDR3nt: TGCGCCAGCAGCTTGACTCGGGGTATCACAGATACGCAGTATTTT

abundance: once
j_gene: TRBJ1-2
d_gene: NA
len: 14
v_gene: TRBV6-5
CDR3aa: CASSYLPANYGYTF
CDR3nt: TGTGCCAGCAGTTACCTCCCAGCAAACTATGGCTACACCTTC

abundance: NA
j_gene: TRBJ1-5
d_gene: NA
len: 15
v_gene: TRBV5-6
CDR3aa: CASSLVREVNQPQHF
CDR3nt: TGTGCCAGCAGCTTGGTCAGGGAAGTGAATCAGCCCCAGCATTTT

abundance: NA
j_gene: TRBJ2-1
d_gene: NA
len: 16
v_gene: TRBV27
CDR3aa: CASRPTEESSYNEQFF
CDR3nt: TGTGCCAGCAGGCCCACCGAGGAGAGCTCCTACAATGAGCAGTTCTTC

abundance: once
j_gene: TRBJ2-5
d_gene: NA
len: 13
v_gene: TRBV10-3
CDR3aa: CAISPEGGETQYF
CDR3nt: TGTGCCATCAGTCCCGAGGGCGGCGAGACCCAGTACTTC

abundance: NA
j_gene: TRBJ2-7
d_gene: NA
len: 16
v_gene: TRBV9
CDR3aa: CASSEPAGHIRDEQYF
CDR3nt: TGTGCCAGCAGCGAACCCGCGGGACATATTAGGGACGAGCAGTACTTC

abundance: once
j_gene: TRBJ2-3
d_gene: NA
len: 15
v_gene: TRBV9
CDR3aa: CASSAQHGGPDTQYF
CDR3nt: TGTGCCAGCAGCGCGCAACACGGGGGACCAGATACGCAGTATTTT

abundance: NA
j_gene: TRBJ2-7
d_gene: NA
len: 15
v_gene: TRBV4-3
CDR3aa: CASSQDRAGAYEQYF
CDR3nt: TGCGCCAGCAGCCAAGATCGGGCAGGGGCCTACGAGCAGTACTTC

abundance: once
j_gene: TRBJ2-3
d_gene: NA
len: 15
v_gene: TRBV12-5
CDR3aa: CASAGLPGIADTQYF
CDR3nt: TGTGCTAGTGCCGGGCTGCCGGGGATCGCAGATACGCAGTATTTT

abundance: NA
j_gene: TRBJ2-1
d_gene: TRBD1
len: 13
v_gene: TRBV6-5
CDR3aa: CASIGTGGREQFF
CDR3nt: TGTGCCAGCATAGGGACAGGGGGACGCGAGCAGTTCTTC

abundance: once
j_gene: TRBJ2-3
d_gene: TRBD2
len: 16
v_gene: TRBV5-4
CDR3aa: CASSLLAGGSTDTQYF
CDR3nt: TGTGCCAGCAGCTTACTAGCGGGAGGGAGCACAGATACGCAGTATTTT

abundance: NA
j_gene: TRBJ1-4
d_gene: NA
len: 15
v_gene: TRBV10-3
CDR3aa: CAISESGPGPEKLFF
CDR3nt: TGTGCCATCAGTGAGTCGGGGCCAGGACCTGAAAAACTGTTTTTT

abundance: NA
j_gene: TRBJ2-7
d_gene: NA
len: 10
v_gene: TRBV6-1
CDR3aa: CASDSYEQYF
CDR3nt: TGTGCCAGCGATTCATACGAGCAGTACTTC

abundance: NA
j_gene: TRBJ2-1
d_gene: NA
len: 17
v_gene: TRBV28
CDR3aa: CASSLSQGFFPHNEQFF
CDR3nt: TGTGCCAGCAGTTTATCGCAGGGGTTCTTCCCCCACAATGAGCAGTTCTTC

abundance: NA
j_gene: TRBJ2-3
d_gene: NA
len: 15
v_gene: TRBV6-1
CDR3aa: CASTPGYPSTDTQYF
CDR3nt: TGTGCCAGCACCCCAGGGTATCCAAGCACAGATACGCAGTATTTT

abundance: NA
j_gene: TRBJ2-1
d_gene: TRBD2
len: 16
v_gene: TRBV11-2
CDR3aa: CASSLSELAGGQEQFF
CDR3nt: TGTGCCAGCAGCTTAAGTGAGCTAGCGGGGGGGCAAGAGCAGTTCTTC

abundance: NA
j_gene: TRBJ2-2
d_gene: NA
len: 12
v_gene: TRBV6-1
CDR3aa: CASLVNTGELFF
CDR3nt: TGTGCCAGCCTCGTGAACACCGGGGAGCTGTTTTTT

abundance: NA
j_gene: TRBJ2-7
d_gene: TRBD1
len: 16
v_gene: TRBV5-1
CDR3aa: CASSLSFQDRDYEQYF
CDR3nt: TGCGCCAGCAGCTTGAGCTTTCAGGACAGGGACTACGAGCAGTACTTC

abundance: NA
j_gene: TRBJ2-1
d_gene: NA
len: 13
v_gene: TRBV7-9
CDR3aa: CASSALWGHEQFF
CDR3nt: TGTGCCAGCAGCGCCCTTTGGGGGCATGAGCAGTTCTTC

abundance: NA
j_gene: TRBJ2-7
d_gene: NA
len: 14
v_gene: TRBV6-5
CDR3aa: CASSRWQGHYEQYF
CDR3nt: TGTGCCAGCAGCCGCTGGCAGGGCCATTACGAGCAGTACTTC

abundance: NA
j_gene: TRBJ2-3
d_gene: TRBD1
len: 15
v_gene: TRBV11-1
CDR3aa: CASSSWTGLADTQYF
CDR3nt: TGTGCCAGCAGCTCCTGGACAGGGTTGGCGGATACGCAGTATTTT

abundance: once
j_gene: TRBJ2-7
d_gene: NA
len: 14
v_gene: TRBV11-2
CDR3aa: CASSSFGVSYEQYF
CDR3nt: TGTGCCAGCAGCTCTTTCGGGGTCTCCTACGAGCAGTACTTC

abundance: NA
j_gene: TRBJ1-2
d_gene: TRBD1
len: 13
v_gene: TRBV27
CDR3aa: CASSPDRANGYTF
CDR3nt: TGTGCCAGCAGCCCAGACAGGGCGAATGGCTACACCTTC

abundance: NA
j_gene: TRBJ1-2
d_gene: TRBD1
len: 13
v_gene: TRBV27
CDR3aa: CASSPGGANGYTF
CDR3nt: TGTGCCAGCAGTCCAGGGGGCGCGAATGGCTACACCTTC

abundance: NA
j_gene: TRBJ2-7
d_gene: NA
len: 15
v_gene: TRBV9
CDR3aa: CASSVAPAGSYEQYF
CDR3nt: TGTGCCAGCAGCGTAGCACCAGCGGGCTCCTACGAGCAGTACTTC

abundance: NA
j_gene: TRBJ1-1
d_gene: TRBD1
len: 14
v_gene: TRBV27
CDR3aa: CASSLWTGFGEAFF
CDR3nt: TGTGCCAGCAGTTTATGGACAGGGTTCGGAGAAGCTTTCTTT

abundance: NA
j_gene: TRBJ2-7
d_gene: NA
len: 12
v_gene: TRBV5-1
CDR3aa: CASIGDTSEQYF
CDR3nt: TGCGCCAGCATTGGGGATACGAGCGAGCAGTACTTC

abundance: NA
j_gene: TRBJ2-7
d_gene: NA
len: 12
v_gene: TRBV5-1
CDR3aa: CAHPRSSYEQYF
CDR3nt: TGCGCCCACCCTCGGAGCTCCTACGAGCAGTACTTC

abundance: NA
j_gene: TRBJ2-7
d_gene: NA
len: 16
v_gene: TRBV5-5
CDR3aa: CASSLGQGASSYEQYF
CDR3nt: TGTGCCAGCAGCTTGGGGCAGGGCGCCAGCTCCTACGAGCAGTACTTC

abundance: NA
j_gene: TRBJ2-7
d_gene: TRBD1
len: 13
v_gene: TRBV30
CDR3aa: CAWSPGQGKGQYF
CDR3nt: TGTGCCTGGAGCCCCGGACAGGGGAAAGGGCAGTACTTC

abundance: NA
j_gene: TRBJ1-2
d_gene: NA
len: 13
v_gene: TRBV5-8
CDR3aa: CARPRGSYYGYTF
CDR3nt: TGTGCCCGCCCCCGGGGCAGCTACTATGGCTACACCTTC

abundance: NA
j_gene: TRBJ2-7
d_gene: NA
len: 14
v_gene: TRBV5-1
CDR3aa: CASSWGGGSYEQYF
CDR3nt: TGCGCCAGCAGCTGGGGGGGCGGTTCCTACGAGCAGTACTTC

abundance: NA
j_gene: TRBJ1-2
d_gene: NA
len: 14
v_gene: TRBV28
CDR3aa: CASKFEGDNYGYTF
CDR3nt: TGTGCCAGTAAATTCGAGGGCGACAACTATGGCTACACCTTC

abundance: NA
j_gene: TRBJ1-6
d_gene: NA
len: 15
v_gene: TRBV19
CDR3aa: CASSIGPHHNSPLHF
CDR3nt: TGTGCCAGTAGTATTGGGCCACACCATAATTCACCCCTCCACTTT